Below are 23 T cell receptor beta chains sequenced from a single sample in a study of blood T cell repertoires in COVID-19 (dated by TCRdb to the early 2020s). Library construction relied on the immunoSEQ multiplex PCR assay. TCRdb obtained this table from immuneACCESS and retained in-frame rearrangements with V and J assigned. These tables miss some clones; where compared with another copy, unresolved V genes account for less than half of the shortfall, and the remainder is unexplained. The sample has fewer than 80,000 clones on record, around 83% of them singletons. The ten largest clonotypes hold almost 10% of the sample. The specimen was peripheral blood. These receptors were obtained from a woman older than 75 with acute or convalescent COVID-19.

The chain uses TRBV7-3 and TRBJ2-7, with 7 bases aligning to TRBD2. V was clipped by 1 base and J by 7 bases; unmatched bases: 7. This CDR3 is built from 14 residues. Germline V gives CDR1 SGHTA, CDR2 FQGTGA. This chain's CDR3 is CASSLSAFGGEQYF. The CDR3 nucleotides are TGTGCCAGCAGCTTAAGCGCCTTCGGGGGGGAGCAGTACTTC.

The chain recombines TRBV25-1 with TRBJ2-1; 8 nucleotides align to TRBD1. Germline V gene data show CDR1 as MGHDK and CDR2 as SYGVNS. CDR3 length: 14 amino acids. The CDR3 here is CASKGDRGHNEQFF. CDR3 nucleotide sequence: TGTGCGTCCAAGGGAGACAGGGGACACAATGAGCAGTTCTTC.

The V and J genes are TRBV9 and TRBJ2-6; 10 bases align to TRBD1. The CDR3 is 17 amino acids. Germline V gene sequence: CDR1 SGDLS, CDR2 YYNGEE. The junction had 4 bases not matched to a gene; V was cut back by 3 bases and J by 1 base. In DNA, the CDR3 is TGTGCCAGCAGCGCCCGGACAGGGGGATCTGGGGCCAACGTCCTGACTTTC. It is translated as CASSARTGGSGANVLTF.

This chain joins TRBV6-1 and TRBJ2-7; 12 positions match TRBD1. Germline CDR1 and CDR2: MNHNS and SASEGT. The CDR3 spans 19 residues. The ends lost 3 bases at V and 2 bases at J; junction bases unmatched: 14. The CDR3 DNA reads TGTGCCAGCAGTGATACCGGGACAGGGGGCCGCGCTGCGACCTACGAGCAGTACTTC. It codes for CASSDTGTGGRAATYEQYF.

This chain links TRBV7-2 with TRBJ1-2; 7 nucleotides agree with TRBD1. The CDR3 contains 14 residues. Germline V gives CDR1 SGHTA, CDR2 FQGNSA. J lost 8 bases, V lost 5 bases, and 11 bases had no gene match. In DNA, the CDR3 is TGTGCCAGCAGCCCGGATGGACAGGTGGGGGGCTACACCTTC. Its translation is CASSPDGQVGGYTF.

This clone was seen only once. This chain joins TRBV7-9 and TRBJ1-1; TRBD1 matches 9 bases. The CDR3 spans 16 residues. In germline, CDR1 is SEHNR, CDR2 FQNEAQ (reference sequence). With 5 bases clipped from V and 4 bases from J, the junction kept 11 bases outside the gene matches. The CDR3: CASSATGGPKGTEAFF. The CDR3 DNA reads TGTGCCAGCAGCGCCACAGGGGGCCCGAAGGGCACTGAAGCTTTCTTT. The whole variable domain, remainder taken from reference TRBV7-9 and TRBJ1-1, is DTGVSQNPRHKITKRGQNVTFRCDPISEHNRLYWYRQTLGQGPEFLTYFQNEAQLEKSRLLSDRFSAERPKGSFSTLEIQRTEQGDSAMYLCASSATGGPKGTEAFFGQGTRLTVV.

The rearrangement uses TRBV3-1 (or the pseudogene TRBV3-2) and TRBJ2-3, with TRBD2 identical over 8 bases. Losses at the gene ends were 1 base for V and 5 bases for J; bases not matched to a gene: 11. The CDR3 runs 17 residues. Germline V gene data show CDR1 as LGHDT and CDR2 as YNNKEL (reference sequence). The DNA for the CDR3 is TGTGCCAGCAGCCAAGGGAAAAGCGGGGGCCGGGGAGATACGCAGTATTTT. It codes for CASSQGKSGGRGDTQYF.

The rearrangement joins TRBV21-1 to TRBJ1-1; TRBD1 was called by the table and not checked on the DNA. TRBV21-1 is flagged as a pseudogene. The CDR3 is made up of 17 amino acids. The CDR3 reads CASSKEVVRGTYTEAFF. Here the CDR3 DNA reads TGTGCCAGCAGCAAAGAGGTTGTGAGGGGGACGTACACTGAAGCTTTCTTT.

The V call is TRBV7-9, the J call TRBJ1-3; 8 bases are a match to TRBD1. V lost 5 bases, J lost 4 bases, and 4 bases stayed unmatched. This CDR3 spans 14 amino acids. Germline CDR1 SEHNR, CDR2 FQNEAQ (reference sequence). The CDR3 bases are TGTGCCAGCAGCACAGGGGGTCCGGGAAACACCATATATTTT. It translates to CASSTGGPGNTIYF.

The J gene is TRBJ1-1, the V gene TRBV2; TRBD1 is a possible D gene (6 bases). The CDR3 has 15 amino acids. Looked up from germline, CDR1 is SNHLY and CDR2 is FYNNEI. The germline V and J ends were trimmed by 6 bases and 0 bases, with 14 bases remaining between them. The CDR3 coding sequence is TGTGCCAGCAGACGGGACACCAATTTGAACACTGAAGCTTTCTTT. Amino acids: CASRRDTNLNTEAFF.

The gene calls are TRBV3-1 (or the pseudogene TRBV3-2) and TRBJ2-7; 10 bases are a match to TRBD2. The J segment lost 3 bases and the V segment lost 0 bases, leaving 5 bases of the junction unmatched. This CDR3 has 16 amino acids. CDR1 LGHDT and CDR2 YNNKEL come from the germline V gene (reference sequence). The CDR3 region has the DNA TGTGCCAGCAGCCAAGATGCTAGCGGGGGACACTACGAGCAGTACTTC. This codes for CASSQDASGGHYEQYF.

This clone was counted between two and nine times. Written as DNA, the CDR3 is TGCGCCAGCAGTGCCGGGACAGGGGGCAATCAGCCCCAGCATTTT. Its translation: CASSAGTGGNQPQHF. The chain links TRBV10-1 to TRBJ1-5; TRBD1 agrees at 10 bases. CDR1 and CDR2 from the germline V gene are WNHNN and SYGVQD (reference sequence). J was trimmed by 2 bases and V by 4 bases; bases with no gene match: 2. This CDR3 is 15 amino acids long.

The chain recombines TRBV6-5 with TRBJ1-2; D not certain. The CDR3 sequence is 12 residues long. The germline V gene encodes CDR1 MNHEY and CDR2 SVGAGI. V was cut by 8 bases and J by 3 bases, with 10 bases left in between. CDR3 nucleotides: TGTGCCAGCCGCGGGCCCCACTATGGCTACACCTTC. This codes for CASRGPHYGYTF.

As concerns this clone: Other nucleotide sequences in the sample specify the same CDR3. This chain joins TRBV5-1 and TRBJ1-2; TRBD1 matches 7 bases. Germline values: CDR1 SGHRS, CDR2 YFSETQ. V lost 2 bases, J lost 2 bases, and 6 bases stayed unmatched. The CDR3 has 15 amino acids. CDR3 region: CASSFTGAENYGYTF. The CDR3 DNA sequence: TGCGCCAGCAGCTTTACAGGGGCCGAGAACTATGGCTACACCTTC.

V is TRBV2 and J is TRBJ2-1; a weak D match, TRBD1 (6 bases). This CDR3 has 14 amino acids. Germline assignment: CDR1 SNHLY and CDR2 FYNNEI. Deletions cut 8 bases from V and 2 bases from J, with 13 bases between. In nucleotides, the CDR3 is TGTGCCAGCTCGAGCCAGGGGACCTACAATGAGCAGTTCTTC. It is translated as CASSSQGTYNEQFF.

This clone was observed a few times. The chain carries TRBV6-5 and TRBJ2-2; 7 bases align to TRBD2. The CDR3 runs to 15 residues. V lost 8 bases to trimming and J lost 1 base; unmatched junction nucleotides: 7. Germline loops: CDR1 MNHEY, CDR2 SVGAGI. Here the CDR3 reads CASLTRGGNTGELFF. For the CDR3, the DNA is TGTGCCAGCCTAACGCGCGGGGGGAACACCGGGGAGCTGTTTTTT.

The chain joins TRBV3-1 (or the pseudogene TRBV3-2) to TRBJ2-1; D remains ambiguous. The germline V and J ends were trimmed by 0 bases and 1 base, with 10 bases remaining between them. Germline V gene data show CDR1 as LGHDT and CDR2 as YNNKEL (reference sequence). This CDR3 region has 16 residues. The CDR3 sequence is CASSQDPASSYNEQFF. The CDR3 region has the DNA TGTGCCAGCAGCCAAGATCCCGCTAGTTCCTACAATGAGCAGTTCTTC.

DNA for the CDR3: TGTGCCAGCAAGACAGGCTTGGCAACAGATACGCAGTATTTT. Residues: CASKTGLATDTQYF. The chain has TRBV6-5 and TRBJ2-3; D might be TRBD1 (6 bases). In germline, CDR1 is MNHEY, CDR2 SVGAGI. Trimming stripped 7 bases from V and 3 bases from J, with 14 bases between. This CDR3 comprises 14 residues.

V usage is TRBV5-1 and J usage is TRBJ1-6; D is possibly TRBD1 (6 bases). The V gene lost 0 bases and the J gene lost 5 bases, with 9 bases spanning the gap. CDR3 length equals 15 residues. Looked up from germline, CDR1 is SGHRS and CDR2 is YFSETQ. CDR3 loop: CASSLAGGDNSPLHF. As DNA, the CDR3 is TGCGCCAGCAGCTTGGCGGGGGGCGATAATTCACCCCTCCACTTT.

The chain uses TRBV7-2 and TRBJ2-1; D perhaps matches TRBD2 (6 bases). The germline CDR1 and CDR2 sequences are SGHTA and FQGNSA. The CDR3 spans 16 residues. V was trimmed by 5 bases and J by 8 bases, leaving 22 bases between them. CDR3 sequence reads: CASSPRVSVPGDEQFF. The CDR3 DNA reads as TGTGCCAGCAGCCCGAGAGTGTCGGTTCCGGGGGATGAGCAGTTCTTC.

This sequence joins TRBV7-3 and TRBJ1-5; 10 bases align to TRBD1. The trim removed 5 bases at V and 6 bases at J, leaving 13 bases unmatched. There are 17 residues in the CDR3. CDR1 and CDR2 (germline): SGHTA, FQGTGA. CDR3 in amino acids: CASSERLGQGIAQPQHF. The CDR3 DNA is TGTGCCAGCAGCGAACGATTGGGACAGGGGATCGCTCAGCCCCAGCATTTT.

The J gene is TRBJ1-1, the V gene TRBV10-3; 9 bases align to TRBD1. Germline V gene data show CDR1 as ENHRY and CDR2 as SYGVKD. V was clipped by 9 bases and J by 7 bases; unmatched bases: 12. This CDR3 has 14 residues. The CDR3 spells CAMSPGQGLHEAFF. The CDR3, as DNA: TGTGCCATGAGCCCGGGACAGGGTCTCCATGAAGCTTTCTTT.

In DNA form, the CDR3 reads TGTGCCAGCAGCCTCCCGGGGAGGGAATATGGCTACACCTTC. It yields the protein CASSLPGREYGYTF. V and J are TRBV7-2 and TRBJ1-2; D not resolved. Germline V gives CDR1 SGHTA, CDR2 FQGNSA. Trimming took 5 bases from V and 5 from J, leaving 15 bases between them. The CDR3 is 14 residues long. The whole variable domain, remainder taken from reference TRBV7-2 and TRBJ1-2, is GAGVSQSPSNKVTEKGKDVELRCDPISGHTALYWYRQSLGQGLEFLIYFQGNSAPDKSGLPSDRFSAERTGGSVSTLTIQRTQQEDSAVYLCASSLPGREYGYTFGSGTRLTVV.